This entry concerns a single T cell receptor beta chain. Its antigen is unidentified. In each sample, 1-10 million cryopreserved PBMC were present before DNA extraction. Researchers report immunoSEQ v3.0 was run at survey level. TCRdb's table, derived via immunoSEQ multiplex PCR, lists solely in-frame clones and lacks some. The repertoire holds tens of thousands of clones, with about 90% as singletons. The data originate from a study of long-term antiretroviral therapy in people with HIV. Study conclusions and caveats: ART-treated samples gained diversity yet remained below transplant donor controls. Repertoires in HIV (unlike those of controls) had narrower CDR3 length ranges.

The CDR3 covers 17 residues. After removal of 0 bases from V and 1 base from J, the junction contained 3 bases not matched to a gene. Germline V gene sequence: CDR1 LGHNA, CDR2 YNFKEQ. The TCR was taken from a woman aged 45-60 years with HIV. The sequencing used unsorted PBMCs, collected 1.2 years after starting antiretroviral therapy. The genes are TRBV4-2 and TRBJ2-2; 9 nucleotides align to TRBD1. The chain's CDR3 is CASSQDRGQGNTGELFF. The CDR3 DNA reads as TGTGCCAGCAGCCAAGATAGGGGACAGGGGAACACCGGGGAGCTGTTTTTT.